This T cell receptor beta chain derives from a study of follicular helper T cells after annual influenza vaccination. V was cut by 0 bases and J by 11 bases, with 9 bases left in between. The CDR3 consists of 13 residues. Germline-derived CDR1 and CDR2 are SGHRS and YFSETQ. Sequenced by immunoSEQ multiplex PCR; TCRdb stores in-frame clones only, minus some. This sample has just over 8,500 clones, with roughly 80% found just once. Broader study findings: Plasmablast frequency change correlated with clonality change in ICOS+CD38+ cTfh.

Time point noted: 2015-2016 season, 7 days after influenza vaccination. For this clone: As yet, its antigen is unknown.

This clonotype was obtained from an adult who received the influenza vaccine. The specimen comprised CXCR5+ CD38- circulating T follicular helper cells from blood, sampled 7 days after influenza vaccination. Subset denoted: circulating Tfh, non-naive CD4+CXCR5+PD-1+ (ICOS+CD38+ or ICOS-CD38-). This chain uses TRBV5-1 with TRBJ1-6; D might be TRBD1 (5 bases). The CDR3 loop is CASSLAGSPPLHF. The CDR3 nucleotides read TGCGCCAGCAGCTTGGCAGGGTCCCCACCCCTCCACTTT.